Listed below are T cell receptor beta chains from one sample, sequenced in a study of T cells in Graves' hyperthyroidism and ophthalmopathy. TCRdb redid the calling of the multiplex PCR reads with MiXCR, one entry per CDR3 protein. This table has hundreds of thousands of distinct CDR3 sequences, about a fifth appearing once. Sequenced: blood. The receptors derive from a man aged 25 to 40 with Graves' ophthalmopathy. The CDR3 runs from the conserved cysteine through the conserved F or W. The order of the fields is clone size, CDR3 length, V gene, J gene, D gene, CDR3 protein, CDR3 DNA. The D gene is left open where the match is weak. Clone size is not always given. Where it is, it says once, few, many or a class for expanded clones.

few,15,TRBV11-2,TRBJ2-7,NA,CASSVGAGSEYEQYF,TGTGCCAGCAGCGTAGGGGCAGGGAGTGAGTACGAGCAGTACTTC
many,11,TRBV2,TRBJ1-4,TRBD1,CATGTGEKLFF,TGTGCCACCGGGACAGGTGAAAAACTGTTTTTT
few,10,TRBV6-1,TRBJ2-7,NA,CAVGENEQYF,TGTGCCGTCGGGGAGAACGAGCAGTACTTC
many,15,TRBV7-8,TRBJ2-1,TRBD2,CASSLGEGPFNEQFF,TGTGCCAGCAGCTTAGGGGAGGGCCCTTTCAATGAGCAGTTCTTC
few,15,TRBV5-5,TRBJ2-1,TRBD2,CASALLAGGYHEQFF,TGCGCCAGCGCGCTATTAGCGGGAGGGTACCATGAGCAGTTCTTC
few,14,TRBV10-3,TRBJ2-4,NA,CAISEPDSKNIQYF,TGTGCCATCAGTGAGCCAGATTCCAAAAACATTCAGTACTTC
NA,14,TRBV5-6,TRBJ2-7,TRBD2,CASSSGLESYEQYF,TGTGCCAGCAGCTCGGGACTAGAGTCCTACGAGCAGTACTTC
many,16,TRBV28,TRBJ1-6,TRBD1,CASRGTGTGRASPLHF,TGTGCCAGCAGGGGGACAGGGACGGGTCGTGCCTCACCCCTCCACTTT
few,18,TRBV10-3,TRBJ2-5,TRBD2,CAIYLIRTSGVEQETQYF,TGTGCCATCTACTTGATCCGGACTAGCGGGGTCGAACAAGAGACCCAGTACTTC
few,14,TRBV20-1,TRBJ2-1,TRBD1,CSARGDRGLNEQFF,TGCAGTGCTAGGGGGGACAGGGGGCTTAATGAGCAGTTCTTC
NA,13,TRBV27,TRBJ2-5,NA,CASRRGDQETQYF,TGTGCCAGTCGTAGGGGGGACCAAGAGACCCAGTACTTC
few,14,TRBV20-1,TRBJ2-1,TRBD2,CSGKRGPPDNEQFF,TGCAGTGGAAAGCGGGGGCCGCCAGACAATGAGCAGTTCTTC
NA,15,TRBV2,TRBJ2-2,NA,CASIPSGVRTGELFF,TGTGCCAGCATCCCCAGCGGCGTCCGAACCGGGGAGCTGTTTTTT
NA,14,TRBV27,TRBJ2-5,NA,CASRLPGARETRYF,TGTGCCAGCAGGCTGCCCGGGGCCAGGGAGACCCGGTACTTC
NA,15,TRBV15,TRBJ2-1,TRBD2,CATSLLAGRANEQFF,TGTGCCACCAGCCTCCTAGCGGGACGGGCCAATGAGCAGTTCTTC
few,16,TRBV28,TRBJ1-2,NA,CASSDLVRQQRRGYTF,TGTGCCAGCAGCGACCTGGTAAGACAACAAAGAAGGGGCTACACCTTC
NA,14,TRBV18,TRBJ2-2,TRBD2,CASSRLAGTGELFF,TGTGCCAGCTCAAGACTAGCGGGGACCGGGGAGCTGTTTTTT
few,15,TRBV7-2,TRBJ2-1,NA,CASSLSRPFYNEQFF,TGTGCCAGCAGCTTAAGCCGTCCGTTCTACAATGAGCAGTTCTTC
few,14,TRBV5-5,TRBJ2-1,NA,CASSLGSEYNEQFF,TGTGCCAGCAGCTTGGGGTCGGAATACAATGAGCAGTTCTTC
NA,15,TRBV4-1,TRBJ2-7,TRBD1,CASSLRTGTSNEQYF,TGCGCCAGCAGCCTGCGGACAGGGACATCCAACGAGCAGTACTTC
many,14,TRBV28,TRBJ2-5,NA,CASSLRQLQETQYF,TGTGCCAGCAGTTTAAGACAGCTTCAAGAGACCCAGTACTTC
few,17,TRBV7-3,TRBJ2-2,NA,CASSLGLGPSGTGELFF,TGTGCCAGCAGCTTAGGCCTAGGTCCCTCAGGAACCGGGGAGCTGTTTTTT
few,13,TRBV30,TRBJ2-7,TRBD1,CAWSPGQNYEQYF,TGTGCCTGGAGCCCGGGACAGAACTACGAGCAGTACTTC
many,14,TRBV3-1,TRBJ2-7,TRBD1,CASSPGTGGNEQYF,TGTGCCAGCAGCCCCGGGACAGGGGGAAACGAGCAGTACTTC
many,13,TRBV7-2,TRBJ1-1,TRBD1,CASSLEGAGRAFF,TGTGCCAGCAGCTTAGAGGGGGCAGGGAGAGCTTTCTTT
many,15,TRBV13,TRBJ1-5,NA,CASSLETRRNQPQHF,TGTGCCAGCAGTCTTGAAACTAGACGGAATCAGCCCCAGCATTTT
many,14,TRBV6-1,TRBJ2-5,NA,CASSESGREETQYF,TGTGCCAGCAGTGAAAGTGGCAGGGAAGAGACCCAGTACTTC
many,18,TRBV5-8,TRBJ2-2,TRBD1,CASSSPTPDRAITGELFF,TGTGCCAGCAGCTCACCCACTCCAGACAGGGCGATCACCGGGGAGCTGTTTTTT
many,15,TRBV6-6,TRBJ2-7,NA,CASSYSISGTYEQYF,TGTGCCAGCAGTTACTCGATTTCGGGGACCTACGAGCAGTACTTC
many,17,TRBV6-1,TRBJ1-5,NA,CASSNGNGLTPNQPQHF,TGTGCCAGCAGTAACGGTAATGGTTTGACCCCCAATCAGCCCCAGCATTTT
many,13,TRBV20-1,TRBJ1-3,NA,CSARDGSGNTIYF,TGCAGTGCTAGAGACGGGAGTGGAAACACCATATATTTT
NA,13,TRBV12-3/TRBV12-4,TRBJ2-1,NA,CASSPDRKIEQFF,TGTGCCAGCAGCCCGGACCGAAAGATAGAGCAGTTCTTC
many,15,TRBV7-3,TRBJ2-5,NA,CASSSTGAGGETQYF,TGTGCCAGCAGCTCGACGGGGGCTGGGGGAGAGACCCAGTACTTC